This T cell receptor beta chain was sequenced during a study of blood T cell repertoires in COVID-19. Study at large: The origin of the acute and convalescent COVID-19 samples was the United States, Italy and Spain. PBMCs, B-cell-depleted T cells, or T cells were the source of the cDNA or gDNA that made up the material.

V dropped 3 bases and J dropped 3; count of bases not matched to a gene: 4. This CDR3 is built from 14 residues. Germline CDR1 LNHDA, CDR2 SQIVND (reference sequence). As processed by the authors: It was from reference gene primer amplification that nucleated cell counts were estimated. Sequenced by immunoSEQ multiplex PCR; TCRdb stores in-frame clones only, minus some. That table gives V, J and clone size, and the DNA gave D and trimming. The sample has about 140,000 clones; less than 80% are singletons. The chain uses TRBV19 and TRBJ2-5, with TRBD1 matching 7 bases. The TCR was taken from an elderly woman with active or convalescent COVID-19. Sequencing input: peripheral blood. The chain's CDR3 is CASSIDGTEETQYF. The CDR3 DNA is TGTGCCAGTAGTATCGATGGGACAGAAGAGACCCAGTACTTC.